This T cell receptor beta chain stems from a study of blood T cell repertoires in COVID-19. Generated by immunoSEQ multiplex PCR, the TCRdb table keeps only in-frame clones and is missing some. The data show around 140,000 clones, with almost 85% seen just once and about 3.7% held by the top ten. Germline V gives CDR1 SGHRS, CDR2 YFSETQ. Trimming at V came to 5 bases and at J to 2 bases, leaving 14 bases not matched to a gene. This CDR3 contains 20 residues. Study members were between about 18 and 89 years old and lived in 20 to 30 US regions. Sequencing was performed on PBMCs or T cells enriched from blood (not recorded which). The V call is TRBV5-1, the J call TRBJ2-1; 15 nucleotides line up with TRBD2. The TCR was taken from a woman aged 45-60 years with acute COVID-19. CDR3 bases: TGCGCCAGCAGACCCTTGCCGGGACTAGCGGGAGGCTCTACCTACAATGAGCAGTTCTTC. Its translation is CASRPLPGLAGGSTYNEQFF.